The 29 T cell receptor beta chains below all came from one sample that was sequenced in a study of T cell repertoires in cytomegalovirus infection. Via MiXCR, TCRdb re-called the reads, giving one row per CDR3 protein. The sample lists roughly 920,000 distinct CDR3 sequences; roughly 30% were seen once. No cognate antigen is known for these TCRs. The input for sequencing was cultured CD8+ T cells from PBMCs, taken from culture after CMV antigen stimulation. Every receptor here comes from a human donor in good health (CMV status not recorded). Some clones in this sample may be carry-over from other donors' samples.

Only a few counts were recorded for this clonotype. The chain joins TRBV7-9 to TRBJ1-6; TRBD1 matches 7 bases. The CDR3 length is 18 residues. The junction had 15 bases not matched to a gene; V was cut back by 4 bases and J by 6 bases. Germline CDR1 SEHNR, CDR2 FQNEAQ (reference sequence). CDR3 sequence reads: CASSSTGSTSLGNSPLHF. CDR3 in DNA: TGTGCCAGCAGCTCGACAGGGTCCACCAGCTTAGGTAATTCACCCCTCCACTTT.

This rearrangement joins TRBV7-6 to TRBJ2-2; D might be TRBD1 or TRBD2, each matching 5 bases. This CDR3 is built from 17 residues. Trimming took 1 base from V and 1 from J, leaving 13 bases between them. CDR1 and CDR2 from the germline V gene are SGHVS and FNYEAQ. CDR3 region: CASSLVVGTLNTGELFF. In nucleotides, the CDR3 is TGTGCCAGCAGCTTAGTAGTGGGGACCCTGAACACCGGGGAGCTGTTTTTT.

This clonotype was recorded once. The chain employs TRBV10-2 and TRBJ2-1; 10 nucleotides line up with TRBD2. The CDR3 is 13 residues long. The trim removed 3 bases at V and 14 bases at J, leaving 7 bases unmatched. Germline V gene sequence: CDR1 WSHSY, CDR2 SAAADI. The CDR3 sequence: CASSDLAGVSEFF. For the CDR3, the DNA is TGCGCCAGCAGTGATCTAGCGGGGGTCTCCGAGTTCTTC.

The V and J genes are TRBV18 and TRBJ2-1, with D perhaps TRBD2 (6 bases). CDR3 length equals 16 residues. In germline, CDR1 is KGHSH, CDR2 LQKENI. Deletions cut 3 bases from V and 2 bases from J, with 14 bases between. This chain's CDR3 is CASSPRTIPAYNEQFF. In DNA, the CDR3 is TGTGCCAGCTCACCCCGGACTATCCCGGCCTACAATGAGCAGTTCTTC.

The rearrangement joins TRBV7-8 to TRBJ1-1; D is perhaps TRBD1 (5 bases). Looked up from germline, CDR1 is SGHVS and CDR2 is FQNEAQ. The CDR3 runs 17 residues. Deletions cut 5 bases from V and 4 bases from J, with 23 bases between. CDR3 residues: CASSLGFGGTVGTEAFF. For the CDR3, the DNA is TGTGCCAGCAGCCTCGGATTCGGGGGGACCGTAGGCACTGAAGCTTTCTTT.

In this sample, this clonotype turned up once. The chain is built from TRBV12-5 and TRBJ2-1; D is ambiguous. Trimming cost V 3 bases and J 0 bases, with 9 bases left between them. The germline CDR1 and CDR2 sequences are LGHNT and FRNRAP. This CDR3 contains 15 residues. The CDR3 loop is CASGFYSSSYNEQFF. The CDR3 nucleotides are TGTGCTAGTGGTTTTTACAGCTCCTCCTACAATGAGCAGTTCTTC.

The chain uses TRBV15 and TRBJ2-7, with D perhaps being TRBD1 or TRBD2 (5 bases each). Germline values: CDR1 LNHNV, CDR2 YYDKDF (reference sequence). The CDR3 is 13 residues long. The V end lost 4 bases, the J end lost 7 bases, and 14 bases lay between the germline ends. CDR3 region: CATSKARGGEQYF. The CDR3 nucleotides read TGTGCCACCAGCAAAGCGAGGGGCGGAGAGCAGTACTTC.

The gene calls are TRBV7-8 and TRBJ1-1, with D possibly matching TRBD1 (6 bases). The CDR3 consists of 16 residues. Looked up from germline, CDR1 is SGHVS and CDR2 is FQNEAQ. V was trimmed by 5 bases and J by 1 base, leaving 17 bases between them. This CDR3 reads CASSPSRGLQNTEAFF. CDR3 DNA sequence: TGTGCCAGCAGCCCCAGCCGGGGGCTCCAGAACACTGAAGCTTTCTTT.

This chain connects TRBV9 to TRBJ2-3; TRBD2 matches 10 bases. CDR3 length: 16 residues. Germline CDR1 and CDR2: SGDLS and YYNGEE. The junction had 8 bases not matched to a gene; V was cut back by 4 bases and J by 3 bases. DNA for the CDR3: TGTGCCAGCAGCCCGGGGGGAGCGGGGGGGACAGATACGCAGTATTTT. Translating it yields CASSPGGAGGTDTQYF.

This clonotype was observed at least ten times. This chain uses TRBV3-1 with TRBJ2-4; possible D gene TRBD1, 6 bases. The CDR3 sequence is 17 residues long. Trimming pared 1 base from V and 0 bases from J, leaving 13 bases between. Germline CDR1 is LGHDT and CDR2 is YNNKEL (reference sequence). In nucleotides, the CDR3 is TGTGCCAGCAGCCAAGCCCCTTACAGGGAAGCCAAAAACATTCAGTACTTC. This encodes CASSQAPYREAKNIQYF.

The chain carries TRBV19 and TRBJ2-2; D is undetermined. Germline-derived CDR1 and CDR2 are LNHDA and SQIVND (reference sequence). The CDR3 extends over 15 amino acids. Trimming pared 3 bases from V and 1 base from J, leaving 9 bases between. CDR3 loop: CASSISTGNTGELFF. The CDR3 DNA reads TGTGCCAGTAGTATCTCGACGGGGAACACCGGGGAGCTGTTTTTT.

The sample holds a few counts of this clonotype. In DNA form, the CDR3 reads TGTGCCAGCAGTTACTCGATGACGGGGACCCTCTACAATGAGCAGTTCTTC. Amino acids: CASSYSMTGTLYNEQFF. This sequence joins TRBV6-5 and TRBJ2-1; D is tentatively TRBD1 or TRBD2 (5 bases each). V lost 0 bases to trimming and J lost 3 bases, with 15 bases between them. CDR3 length: 17 amino acids. CDR1 and CDR2 (germline): MNHEY, SVGAGI.

This clonotype was counted only a few times. The chain is built from TRBV27 and TRBJ2-5; D is possibly TRBD2 (5 bases). From germline, CDR1 is MNHEY and CDR2 SMNVEV (reference sequence). V dropped 0 bases and J dropped 5 bases, with 13 bases sitting between them. This CDR3 has 15 residues. The CDR3 reads CASSLSTGWPETQYF. CDR3 DNA: TGTGCCAGCAGTTTATCGACGGGGTGGCCGGAGACCCAGTACTTC.

V gene TRBV14 combines with J gene TRBJ2-3, with D perhaps assigned TRBD1 or TRBD2 (5 bases each). CDR3 length: 15 amino acids. V lost 6 bases to trimming and J lost 2 bases, with 15 bases between them. Per germline, CDR1 SGHDN and CDR2 FVKESK. CDR3: CASSPIWGFTDTQYF. CDR3 bases: TGTGCCAGCAGTCCTATCTGGGGGTTCACAGATACGCAGTATTTT.

On this clonotype: This could be a read error, since a much larger clone is one nucleotide away. This chain links TRBV7-8 with TRBJ2-1; tentative D call: TRBD1 (5 bases). V lost 8 bases, J lost 6 bases, and 11 bases lay in between. The CDR3 has 12 amino acids. Germline assignment: CDR1 SGHVS and CDR2 FQNEAQ. The CDR3, as DNA: TGTGCCAGCTCACAGGTTTGCAATGAGCAGTTCTTC. This codes for CASSQVCNEQFF.

This clonotype was seen repeatedly, ten times or more. This rearrangement joins TRBV7-9 to TRBJ2-1, with D perhaps matching TRBD1 or TRBD2 (5 bases each). Germline V gene data show CDR1 as SEHNR and CDR2 as FQNEAQ (reference sequence). V was cut by 0 bases and J by 8 bases, with 17 bases left in between. This CDR3 contains 16 residues. As DNA, the CDR3 is TGTGCCAGCAGCTTAGCAAGGACCACTGGGGGTGATGAGCAGTTCTTC. Residues: CASSLARTTGGDEQFF.

This clonotype was counted a few times. The CDR3 DNA follows: TGTGCCAGTACGTACGGACAGTCTGGGGCCAACGTCCTGACTTTC. Translation: CASTYGQSGANVLTF. V usage is TRBV19 and J usage is TRBJ2-6; maybe TRBD1 (6 bases). The CDR3 has 15 amino acids. Per the germline V gene, CDR1 is LNHDA and CDR2 is SQIVND (reference sequence). Trimming removed 7 bases from V and 1 base from J, with 11 bases in between.

The DNA of the CDR3 is TGTGCCAGCAGCGAGGGACAGCTGGACAATGAGCAGTTCTTC. Protein: CASSEGQLDNEQFF. The gene calls are TRBV7-6 and TRBJ2-1, with 7 bases matching TRBD1. From germline, CDR1 is SGHVS and CDR2 FNYEAQ. Losses at the gene ends were 5 bases for V and 5 bases for J; bases not matched to a gene: 6. This CDR3 spans 14 amino acids.

This clonotype was observed a handful of times. This sequence joins TRBV7-6 and TRBJ1-1, with D possibly matching TRBD1 (5 bases). From germline, CDR1 is SGHVS and CDR2 FNYEAQ. The CDR3 is made up of 16 amino acids. V dropped 4 bases and J dropped 1 base, with 16 bases sitting between them. The CDR3 region has the DNA TGTGCCAGCAGCTCACAGGACTCCTCGTCGAACACTGAAGCTTTCTTT. Its translation is CASSSQDSSSNTEAFF.

The chain carries TRBV27 and TRBJ1-1, with D possibly matching TRBD1 (5 bases). Trimming took off 5 bases at V and 5 bases at J, with 12 bases between the two ends. Germline-derived CDR1 and CDR2 are MNHEY and SMNVEV (reference sequence). The CDR3 runs 13 residues. For the CDR3, the DNA is TGTGCCAGCAGTACGGGGCTAAAAACTGAAGCTTTCTTT. Its translation is CASSTGLKTEAFF.

The chain links TRBV20-1 to TRBJ2-1, with D perhaps matching TRBD2 (5 bases). CDR1 is DFQATT, CDR2 SNEGSKA, per germline (reference sequence). V was trimmed by 6 bases and J by 0 bases, leaving 18 bases between them. There are 16 residues in the CDR3. The CDR3 loop is CSALPIARDSYNEQFF. In DNA, the CDR3 is TGCAGTGCCCTGCCGATAGCACGGGACTCCTACAATGAGCAGTTCTTC.

This rearrangement joins TRBV7-9 to TRBJ1-6, with 8 positions matching TRBD1. Germline V gene data show CDR1 as SEHNR and CDR2 as FQNEAQ (reference sequence). This CDR3 has 18 residues. The trim removed 0 bases at V and 5 bases at J, leaving 9 bases unmatched. CDR3 loop: CASSLARGTGQDNSPLHF. The DNA for the CDR3 is TGTGCCAGCAGCTTAGCGCGGGGGACAGGCCAGGATAATTCACCCCTCCACTTT. Looking up the rest from reference TRBV7-9 and TRBJ1-6 gives the full variable domain: DTGVSQNPRHKITKRGQNVTFRCDPISEHNRLYWYRQTLGQGPEFLTYFQNEAQLEKSRLLSDRFSAERPKGSFSTLEIQRTEQGDSAMYLCASSLARGTGQDNSPLHFGNGTRLTVT.

The chain employs TRBV7-9 and TRBJ2-4; 8 bases align to TRBD1. J lost 7 bases, V lost 2 bases, and 10 bases had no gene match. The CDR3 has 16 residues. Germline assignment: CDR1 SEHNR and CDR2 FQNEAQ (reference sequence). CDR3 amino acids: CASSLFHSTGANIQYF. CDR3 DNA sequence: TGTGCCAGCAGCTTATTCCATTCGACAGGGGCCAACATTCAGTACTTC.

The chain uses TRBV9 and TRBJ1-3; a possible D gene is TRBD1 (5 bases). This CDR3 is 14 amino acids long. Trimming removed 0 bases from V and 4 bases from J, with 8 bases in between. CDR1 and CDR2 (germline): SGDLS, YYNGEE. CDR3 nucleotides: TGTGCCAGCAGCGTAGGGGGCCCCGGAAACACCATATATTTT. Its protein product is CASSVGGPGNTIYF. Full variable domain (missing parts from reference TRBV9 and TRBJ1-3): DSGVTQTPKHLITATGQRVTLRCSPRSGDLSVYWYQQSLDQGLQFLIQYYNGEERAKGNILERFSAQQFPDLHSELNLSSLELGDSALYFCASSVGGPGNTIYFGEGSWLTVV.

In this sample, this clonotype turned up a few times. The V gene is TRBV20-1, the J gene TRBJ2-1, with TRBD2 as a possible D gene (6 bases). The CDR3 sequence is 15 residues long. Germline CDR1 reads DFQATT; CDR2 reads SNEGSKA (reference sequence). V gave up 0 bases and J gave up 8 bases, with 17 bases separating them. The CDR3 reads CSARDTGDPVDEQFF. The CDR3 region has the DNA TGCAGTGCTAGAGATACGGGGGACCCGGTCGATGAGCAGTTCTTC.

The chain joins TRBV7-6 to TRBJ2-7, with D perhaps matching TRBD2 (5 bases). V dropped 7 bases and J dropped 5 bases, with 21 bases sitting between them. CDR3 size: 15 residues. The germline V gene encodes CDR1 SGHVS and CDR2 FNYEAQ. Here the CDR3 DNA reads TGTGCCAGCACCCTAGACCACGCGGGCCTCCACGAGCAGTACTTC. It specifies CASTLDHAGLHEQYF.

Ten or more counts support this clonotype. V and J are TRBV7-2 and TRBJ2-7; 8 bases are shared with TRBD1. From germline, CDR1 is SGHTA and CDR2 FQGNSA. This CDR3 region has 17 residues. V lost 5 bases, J lost 0 bases, and 12 bases stayed unmatched. The CDR3 DNA is TGTGCCAGCAGCCTCCCGGAGGCAGGGGGCCACTCCTACGAGCAGTACGTC. It is translated as CASSLPEAGGHSYEQYV.

This chain joins TRBV5-6 and TRBJ1-5; D not certain. The CDR3 consists of 14 residues. V lost 0 bases and J 3 bases, leaving 7 bases between the germline ends. Germline CDR1 is SGHDT and CDR2 is YYEEEE. CDR3 sequence reads: CASSLGSINQPQHF. CDR3 DNA sequence: TGTGCCAGCAGCTTGGGGTCAATCAATCAGCCCCAGCATTTT.

The chain uses TRBV27 and TRBJ2-7; 8 bases fit TRBD1. Germline V gives CDR1 MNHEY, CDR2 SMNVEV (reference sequence). The CDR3 is made up of 15 amino acids. The V segment lost 6 bases and the J segment 3 bases; nucleotides outside the gene matches: 10. CDR3 region: CASSLRGQDLYEQYF. In DNA, the CDR3 is TGTGCCAGCAGCTTACGGGGACAGGATCTCTACGAGCAGTACTTC.